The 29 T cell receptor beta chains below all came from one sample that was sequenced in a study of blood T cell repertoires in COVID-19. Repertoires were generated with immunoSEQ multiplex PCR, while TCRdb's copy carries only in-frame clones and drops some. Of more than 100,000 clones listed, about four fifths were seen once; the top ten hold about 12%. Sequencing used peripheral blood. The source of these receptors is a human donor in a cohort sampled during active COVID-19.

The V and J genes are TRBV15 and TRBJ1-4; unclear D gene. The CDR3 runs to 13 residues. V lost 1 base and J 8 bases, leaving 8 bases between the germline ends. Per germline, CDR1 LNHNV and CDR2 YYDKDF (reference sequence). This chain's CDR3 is CATSRGVGEKLFF. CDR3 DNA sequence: TGTGCCACCAGCAGAGGGGTCGGGGAAAAACTGTTTTTT. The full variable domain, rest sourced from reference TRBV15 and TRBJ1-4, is DAMVIQNPRYQVTQFGKPVTLSCSQTLNHNVMYWYQQKSSQAPKLLFHYYDKDFNNEADTPDNFQSRRPNTSFCFLDIRSPGLGDTAMYLCATSRGVGEKLFFGSGTQLSVL.

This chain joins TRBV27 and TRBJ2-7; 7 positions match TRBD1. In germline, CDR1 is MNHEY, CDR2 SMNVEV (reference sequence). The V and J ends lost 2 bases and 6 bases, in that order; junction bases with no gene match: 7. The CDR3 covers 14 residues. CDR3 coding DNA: TGTGCCAGCAGTTTACTTGGCTCAGGGGGCGAGCAGTACTTC. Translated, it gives CASSLLGSGGEQYF.

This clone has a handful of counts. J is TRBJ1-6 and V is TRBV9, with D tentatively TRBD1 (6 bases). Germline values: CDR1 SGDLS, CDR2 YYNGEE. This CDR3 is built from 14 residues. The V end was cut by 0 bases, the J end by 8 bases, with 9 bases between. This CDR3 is CASSVGSGDSPLHF. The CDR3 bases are TGTGCCAGCAGCGTAGGGTCAGGGGATTCACCCCTCCACTTT.

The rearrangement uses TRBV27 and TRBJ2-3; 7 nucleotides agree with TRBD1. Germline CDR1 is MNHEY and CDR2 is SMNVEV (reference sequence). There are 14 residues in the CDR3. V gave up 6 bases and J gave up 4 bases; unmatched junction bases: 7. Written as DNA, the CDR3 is TGTGCCAGCAGACAGGGGTTCGGTGCAGATACGCAGTATTTT. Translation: CASRQGFGADTQYF.

The DNA for the CDR3 is TGTGCCAGCAGCTCCTACAGGGGTAATCAGCCCCAGCATTTT. This codes for CASSSYRGNQPQHF. The rearrangement links TRBV5-8 to TRBJ1-5; the match to TRBD1 covers 7 bases. Germline V lookup: CDR1 SGHTS, CDR2 YDEGEE. This CDR3 region has 14 residues. J lost 4 bases, V lost 3 bases, and 4 bases had no gene match.

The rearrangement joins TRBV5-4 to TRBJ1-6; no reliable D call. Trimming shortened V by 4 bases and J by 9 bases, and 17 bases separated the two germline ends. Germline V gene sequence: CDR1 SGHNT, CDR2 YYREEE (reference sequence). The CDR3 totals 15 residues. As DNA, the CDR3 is TGTGCCAGCAGCCTGGACGCGAAAAGGAGTTCACCCCTCCACTTT. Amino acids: CASSLDAKRSSPLHF.

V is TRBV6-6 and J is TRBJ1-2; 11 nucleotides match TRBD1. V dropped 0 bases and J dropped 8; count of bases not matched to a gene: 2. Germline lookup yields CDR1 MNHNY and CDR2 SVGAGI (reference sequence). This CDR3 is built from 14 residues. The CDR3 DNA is TGTGCCAGCAGTTACTCGGGACAGGGGGAAGGCTACACCTTC. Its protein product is CASSYSGQGEGYTF.

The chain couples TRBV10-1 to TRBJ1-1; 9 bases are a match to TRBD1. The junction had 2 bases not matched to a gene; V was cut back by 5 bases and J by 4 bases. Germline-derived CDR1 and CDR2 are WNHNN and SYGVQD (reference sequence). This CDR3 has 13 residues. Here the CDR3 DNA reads TGCGCCAGCAGTACAGGGGGCGGCACTGAAGCTTTCTTT. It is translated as CASSTGGGTEAFF.

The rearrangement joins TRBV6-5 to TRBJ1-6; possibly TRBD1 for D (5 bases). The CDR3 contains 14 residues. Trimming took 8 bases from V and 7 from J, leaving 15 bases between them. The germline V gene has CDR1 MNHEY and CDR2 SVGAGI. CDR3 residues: CASSPQGGNSPLHF. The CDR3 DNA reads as TGTGCCAGCTCCCCTCAGGGTGGCAATTCACCCCTCCACTTT.

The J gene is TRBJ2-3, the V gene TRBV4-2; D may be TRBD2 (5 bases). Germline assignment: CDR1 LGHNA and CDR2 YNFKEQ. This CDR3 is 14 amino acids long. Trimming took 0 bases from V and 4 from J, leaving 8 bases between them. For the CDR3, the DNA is TGTGCCAGCAGCCAAGATCACGGGGCAGATACGCAGTATTTT. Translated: CASSQDHGADTQYF.

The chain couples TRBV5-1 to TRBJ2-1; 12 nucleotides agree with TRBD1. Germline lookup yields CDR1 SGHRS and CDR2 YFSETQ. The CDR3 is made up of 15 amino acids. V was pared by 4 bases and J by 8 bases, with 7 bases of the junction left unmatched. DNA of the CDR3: TGCGCCAGCAGCCCCCCCGGGACAGGGGGCCATGAGCAGTTCTTC. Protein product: CASSPPGTGGHEQFF.

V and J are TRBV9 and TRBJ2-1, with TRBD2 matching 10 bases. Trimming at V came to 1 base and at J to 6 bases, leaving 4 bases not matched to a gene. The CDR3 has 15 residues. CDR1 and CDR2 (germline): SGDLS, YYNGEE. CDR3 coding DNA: TGTGCCAGCAGCGTATCGGTAGCGGGGGGCAATGAGCAGTTCTTC. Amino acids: CASSVSVAGGNEQFF.

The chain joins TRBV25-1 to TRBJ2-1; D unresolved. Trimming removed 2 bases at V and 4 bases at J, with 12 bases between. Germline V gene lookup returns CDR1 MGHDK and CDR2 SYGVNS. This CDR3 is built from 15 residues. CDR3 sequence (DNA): TGTGCCAGCAGTGAAGGTATGCAGAAGTACAATGAGCAGTTCTTC. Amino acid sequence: CASSEGMQKYNEQFF.

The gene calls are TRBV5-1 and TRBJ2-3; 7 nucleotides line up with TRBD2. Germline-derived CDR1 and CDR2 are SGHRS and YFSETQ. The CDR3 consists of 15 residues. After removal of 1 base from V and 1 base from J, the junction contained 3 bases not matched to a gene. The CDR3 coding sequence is TGCGCCAGCAGCTTGCGGGGGGTTGGCACAGATACGCAGTATTTT. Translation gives CASSLRGVGTDTQYF. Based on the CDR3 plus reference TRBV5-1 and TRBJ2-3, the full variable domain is KAGVTQTPRYLIKTRGQQVTLSCSPISGHRSVSWYQQTPGQGLQFLFEYFSETQRNKGNFPGRFSGRQFSNSRSEMNVSTLELGDSALYLCASSLRGVGTDTQYFGPGTRLTVL.

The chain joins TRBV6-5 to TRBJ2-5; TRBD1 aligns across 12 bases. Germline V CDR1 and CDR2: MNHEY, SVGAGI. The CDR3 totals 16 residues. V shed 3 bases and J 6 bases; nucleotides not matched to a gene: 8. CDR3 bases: TGTGCCAGCAGTTATGCCGGGGGGACAGGGGGCCAGACCCAGTACTTC. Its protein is CASSYAGGTGGQTQYF.

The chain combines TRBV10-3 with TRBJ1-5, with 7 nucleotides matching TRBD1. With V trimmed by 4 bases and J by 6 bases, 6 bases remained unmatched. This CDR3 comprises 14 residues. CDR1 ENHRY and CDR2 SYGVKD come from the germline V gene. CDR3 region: CAISAEGGSQPQHF. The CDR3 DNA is TGTGCCATCAGTGCGGAAGGGGGCAGTCAGCCCCAGCATTTT.

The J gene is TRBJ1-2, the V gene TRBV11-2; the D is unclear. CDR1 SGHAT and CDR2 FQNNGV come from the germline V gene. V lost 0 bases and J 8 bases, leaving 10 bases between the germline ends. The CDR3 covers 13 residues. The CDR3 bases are TGTGCCAGCAGCTTAGATGGTAGAAGAGGCTACACCTTC. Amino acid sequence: CASSLDGRRGYTF.

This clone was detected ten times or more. In nucleotides, the CDR3 is TGTGCCAGTAGTCGACAGGGCACTAATGAAAAACTGTTTTTT. Residues: CASSRQGTNEKLFF. The V call is TRBV19, the J call TRBJ1-4, with TRBD1 matching 7 bases. After removal of 5 bases from V and 2 bases from J, the junction contained 2 bases not matched to a gene. Germline-derived CDR1 and CDR2 are LNHDA and SQIVND (reference sequence). The CDR3 contains 14 residues.

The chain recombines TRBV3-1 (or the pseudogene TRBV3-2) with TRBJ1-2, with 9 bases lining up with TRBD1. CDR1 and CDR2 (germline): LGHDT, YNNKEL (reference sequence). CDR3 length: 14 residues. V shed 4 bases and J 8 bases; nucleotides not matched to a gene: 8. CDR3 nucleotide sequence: TGTGCCAGCAGCCTTACATCCGGGACAGGGGGCTACACCTTC. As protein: CASSLTSGTGGYTF.

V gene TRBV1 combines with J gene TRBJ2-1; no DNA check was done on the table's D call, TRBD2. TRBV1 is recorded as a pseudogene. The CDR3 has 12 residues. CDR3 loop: CTARGAHNEQFF. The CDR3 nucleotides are TGCACGGCGCGGGGGGCCCACAATGAGCAGTTCTTC.

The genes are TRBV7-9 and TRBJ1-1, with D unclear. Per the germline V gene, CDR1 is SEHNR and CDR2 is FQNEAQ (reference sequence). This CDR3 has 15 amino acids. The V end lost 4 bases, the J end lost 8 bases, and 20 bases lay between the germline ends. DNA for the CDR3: TGTGCCAGCAGCTCCGCCCGGTTGAGGCCATTCGAAGCTTTCTTT. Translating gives CASSSARLRPFEAFF.

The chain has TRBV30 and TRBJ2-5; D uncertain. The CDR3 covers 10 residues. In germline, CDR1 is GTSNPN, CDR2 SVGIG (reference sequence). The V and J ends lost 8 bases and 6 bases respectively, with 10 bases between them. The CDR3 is CAAILKTQYF. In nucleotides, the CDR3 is TGTGCCGCGATCTTGAAGACCCAGTACTTC.

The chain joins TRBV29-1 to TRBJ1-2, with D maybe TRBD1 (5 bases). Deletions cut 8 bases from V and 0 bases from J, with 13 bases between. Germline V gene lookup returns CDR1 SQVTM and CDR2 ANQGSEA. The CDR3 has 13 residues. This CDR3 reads CSLDGTSNYGYTF. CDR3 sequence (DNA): TGCAGCCTCGACGGGACTTCTAACTATGGCTACACCTTC.

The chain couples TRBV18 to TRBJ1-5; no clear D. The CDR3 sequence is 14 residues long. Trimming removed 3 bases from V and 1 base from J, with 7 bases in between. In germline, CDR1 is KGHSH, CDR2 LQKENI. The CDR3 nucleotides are TGTGCCAGCTCACCGGACTTGAGCAATCAGCCCCAGCATTTT. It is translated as CASSPDLSNQPQHF.

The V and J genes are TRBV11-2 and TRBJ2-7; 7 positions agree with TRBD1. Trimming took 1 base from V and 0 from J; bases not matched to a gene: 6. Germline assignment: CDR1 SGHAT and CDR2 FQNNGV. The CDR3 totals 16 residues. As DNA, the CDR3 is TGTGCCAGCAGCTTAGTACAGGACAGGAGCTCCTACGAGCAGTACTTC. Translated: CASSLVQDRSSYEQYF.

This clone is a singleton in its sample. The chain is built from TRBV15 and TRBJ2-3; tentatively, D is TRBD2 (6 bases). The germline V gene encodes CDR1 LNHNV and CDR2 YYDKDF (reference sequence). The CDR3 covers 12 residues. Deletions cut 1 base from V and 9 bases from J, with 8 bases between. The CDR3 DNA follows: TGTGCCACCAGCAGAGGGGAGGACACGCAGTATTTT. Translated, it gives CATSRGEDTQYF. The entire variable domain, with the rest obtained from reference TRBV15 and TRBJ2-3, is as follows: DAMVIQNPRYQVTQFGKPVTLSCSQTLNHNVMYWYQQKSSQAPKLLFHYYDKDFNNEADTPDNFQSRRPNTSFCFLDIRSPGLGDTAMYLCATSRGEDTQYFGPGTRLTVL.

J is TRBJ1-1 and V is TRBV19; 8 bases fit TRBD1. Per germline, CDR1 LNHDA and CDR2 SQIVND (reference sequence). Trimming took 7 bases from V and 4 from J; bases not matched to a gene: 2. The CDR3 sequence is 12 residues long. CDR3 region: CASTDRATEAFF. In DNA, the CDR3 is TGTGCCAGTACGGACAGGGCCACTGAAGCTTTCTTT.

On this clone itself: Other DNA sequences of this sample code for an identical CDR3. This CDR3 is CASSLAGGSTDTQYF. Here the CDR3 DNA reads TGTGCCAGCAGCTTAGCGGGGGGGTCTACAGATACGCAGTATTTT. The rearrangement uses TRBV7-3 and TRBJ2-3, with 9 bases identical to TRBD2. Germline lookup yields CDR1 SGHTA and CDR2 FQGTGA. This CDR3 region has 15 residues. V shed 2 bases and J 3 bases; nucleotides not matched to a gene: 3.

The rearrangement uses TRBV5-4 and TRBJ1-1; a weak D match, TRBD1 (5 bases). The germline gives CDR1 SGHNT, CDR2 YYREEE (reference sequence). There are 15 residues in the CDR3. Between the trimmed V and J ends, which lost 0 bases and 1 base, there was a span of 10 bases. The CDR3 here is CASSLATGQNTEAFF. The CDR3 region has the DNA TGTGCCAGCAGCTTGGCCACCGGACAGAACACTGAAGCTTTCTTT.